These 17 T cell receptor beta chains were sequenced from one sample in a study of early T cells in non-severe SARS-CoV-2 infection. TCRdb ran MiXCR on the 5' RACE reads and lists one entry per CDR3 protein. This table has tens of thousands of distinct CDR3 sequences, roughly 12% appearing once. Sequenced material: whole blood, taken at baseline. These receptors came from an adult who was a healthcare worker with PCR-confirmed SARS-CoV-2 infection or an uninfected control (not recorded which).

The table lists this clonotype with a few counts. The chain carries TRBV24-1 and TRBJ1-5; 7 bases are shared with TRBD1. The CDR3 extends over 18 amino acids. Trimming took 2 bases from V and 3 from J; bases not matched to a gene: 12. Germline CDR1 is KGHDR and CDR2 is SFDVKD. This CDR3 is CATSDSRQGNPANQPQHF. CDR3 DNA sequence: TGTGCCACCAGTGATTCCCGACAGGGAAACCCGGCCAATCAGCCCCAGCATTTT.

This sequence joins TRBV9 and TRBJ2-5, with 8 bases fitting TRBD2. The trim removed 3 bases at V and 5 bases at J, leaving 9 bases unmatched. There are 15 residues in the CDR3. Looked up from germline, CDR1 is SGDLS and CDR2 is YYNGEE. The CDR3 DNA follows: TGTGCCAGCAGCGCACGGGGACTAGACGCCGAGACCCAGTACTTC. This codes for CASSARGLDAETQYF.

This clonotype appeared a few times. In DNA, the CDR3 is TGTGCCAGCCAAGCGGACAGGGACAATTCACCCCTCCACTTT. Its protein is CASQADRDNSPLHF. This rearrangement joins TRBV3-1 to TRBJ1-6, with TRBD1 matching 8 bases. Germline V lookup: CDR1 LGHDT, CDR2 YNNKEL (reference sequence). J gave up 7 bases and V 8 bases, and 7 bases lay outside the gene matches. This CDR3 comprises 14 residues.

This clonotype was observed many times. The rearrangement joins TRBV5-5 to TRBJ2-7; TRBD1 is a possible D gene (5 bases). There are 14 residues in the CDR3. Trimming removed 0 bases from V and 4 bases from J, with 11 bases in between. The V gene's germline CDR1 is SGHKS and CDR2 YYEKEE (reference sequence). The CDR3: CASSLATATYEQYF. In DNA form, the CDR3 reads TGTGCCAGCAGCTTGGCGACAGCGACATACGAGCAGTACTTC.

This sequence joins TRBV7-6 and TRBJ1-3; D is perhaps TRBD1 (5 bases). The CDR3 extends over 15 amino acids. The germline V and J ends were trimmed by 5 bases and 3 bases, with 14 bases remaining between them. The germline V gene encodes CDR1 SGHVS and CDR2 FNYEAQ. CDR3 sequence (DNA): TGTGCCAGCAGCCCTGTTCCCGGGGGTGGAAACACCATATATTTT. Its translation is CASSPVPGGGNTIYF.

The sample holds a few counts of this clonotype. This chain uses TRBV30 with TRBJ1-2; perhaps TRBD1 as D (5 bases). The germline V and J ends were trimmed by 3 bases and 3 bases, with 8 bases remaining between them. The CDR3 runs 12 residues. CDR1 and CDR2 (germline): GTSNPN, SVGIG (reference sequence). CDR3 bases: TGTGCCTGGAGACAGGCTGACTATGGCTACACCTTC. Protein product: CAWRQADYGYTF.

This clonotype was seen more than once but under ten times. This sequence joins TRBV3-1 and TRBJ2-5; the D is unclear. Trimming shortened V by 7 bases and J by 1 base, and 16 bases separated the two germline ends. This CDR3 spans 15 amino acids. Germline CDR1 is LGHDT and CDR2 is YNNKEL (reference sequence). The CDR3: CASTHQLQSQETQYF. The CDR3 DNA follows: TGTGCCAGCACCCACCAGTTACAATCCCAAGAGACCCAGTACTTC.

In this sample, this clonotype turned up a few times. The chain is built from TRBV10-2 and TRBJ2-3, with TRBD1 as a possible D gene (5 bases). The V gene lost 6 bases and the J gene lost 7 bases, with 20 bases spanning the gap. Germline CDR1 WSHSY, CDR2 SAAADI. The CDR3 length is 15 residues. The CDR3 loop reads CASRTSGLVINTQYF. CDR3 sequence (DNA): TGCGCCAGCAGGACATCAGGGTTGGTGATAAATACGCAGTATTTT.

This clonotype was detected a few times. The V call is TRBV5-8, the J call TRBJ2-1; a possible D gene is TRBD2 (5 bases). The CDR3 has 16 amino acids. Germline CDR1 reads SGHTS; CDR2 reads YDEGEE. V was cut by 0 bases and J by 0 bases, with 10 bases left in between. CDR3 sequence reads: CASSLDGTSSYNEQFF. For the CDR3, the DNA is TGTGCCAGCAGCTTGGATGGCACTAGCTCCTACAATGAGCAGTTCTTC.

In this sample, this clonotype turned up many times. J is TRBJ1-6 and V is TRBV7-9; D not resolved. V was cut by 5 bases and J by 6 bases, with 11 bases left in between. From germline, CDR1 is SEHNR and CDR2 FQNEAQ (reference sequence). CDR3 size: 14 residues. The CDR3, as DNA: TGTGCCAGCAGCCGCGGAGACGGTAATTCACCCCTCCACTTT. As protein: CASSRGDGNSPLHF.

This clonotype was seen at least ten times. CDR3 loop: CASSLRGLHVPPQYF. CDR3 bases: TGTGCCAGCAGCTTACGGGGGCTTCACGTCCCACCACAGTACTTC. This rearrangement joins TRBV13 to TRBJ2-4, with D perhaps matching TRBD1 or TRBD2 (6 bases each). Germline values: CDR1 PRHDT, CDR2 FYEKMQ (reference sequence). The CDR3 length is 15 residues. Between the trimmed V and J ends, which lost 2 bases and 13 bases, there was a span of 21 bases.

In its sample, this clonotype was seen a few times. This chain links TRBV5-8 with TRBJ1-5; D is unresolved. Trimming left V 0 bases short and J 3 bases short, with 7 bases between. CDR3 length: 14 residues. Per the germline V gene, CDR1 is SGHTS and CDR2 is YDEGEE. The CDR3 loop is CASSLEPNNQPQHF. The CDR3, as DNA: TGTGCCAGCAGCTTGGAACCGAACAATCAGCCCCAGCATTTT. Based on the CDR3 plus reference TRBV5-8 and TRBJ1-5, the full variable domain is EAGVTQSPTHLIKTRGQQATLRCSPISGHTSVYWYQQALGLGLQFLLWYDEGEERNRGNFPPRFSGRQFPNYSSELNVNALELEDSALYLCASSLEPNNQPQHFGDGTRLSIL.

The table lists this clonotype with a few counts. The chain carries TRBV24-1 and TRBJ2-3; tentatively, D is TRBD2 (5 bases). Germline values: CDR1 KGHDR, CDR2 SFDVKD. This CDR3 has 16 amino acids. V lost 3 bases and J lost 6, with 18 bases in between. For the CDR3, the DNA is TGTGCCACCAGTGATACCGGACTCCCCTCCGCGGATACGCAGTATTTT. This sequence encodes CATSDTGLPSADTQYF.

This clonotype was found a few times. The chain combines TRBV20-1 with TRBJ2-3, with no clear D. Germline CDR1 reads DFQATT; CDR2 reads SNEGSKA (reference sequence). Between the trimmed V and J ends, which lost 6 bases and 1 base, there was a span of 14 bases. This CDR3 has 14 residues. This CDR3 is CSAQQKLGTDTQYF. CDR3 bases: TGCAGTGCCCAACAAAAATTGGGCACAGATACGCAGTATTTT.

At least ten counts were recorded for this clonotype. The chain joins TRBV5-1 to TRBJ1-6; D gene uncertain. V gave up 0 bases and J gave up 7 bases, with 11 bases separating them. Per the germline V gene, CDR1 is SGHRS and CDR2 is YFSETQ. The length of the CDR3 is 15 residues. As DNA, the CDR3 is TGCGCCAGCAGCTTGGAAGGGTCTTCAAATTCACCCCTCCACTTT. Encoded protein: CASSLEGSSNSPLHF.

This clonotype was seen repeatedly, ten times or more. V and J are TRBV5-4 and TRBJ1-6, with D possibly being TRBD1 (5 bases). In germline, CDR1 is SGHNT, CDR2 YYREEE (reference sequence). V was shortened by 0 bases and J by 7 bases, with 11 bases between the two germline ends. CDR3 size: 15 residues. The CDR3 loop is CASSLARGENSPLHF. For the CDR3, the DNA is TGTGCCAGCAGCTTGGCCCGGGGGGAAAATTCACCCCTCCACTTT.

This clonotype was picked up a small number of times. The chain uses TRBV7-8 and TRBJ2-2, with D hard to call. CDR1 and CDR2 (germline): SGHVS, FQNEAQ. Trimming left V 6 bases short and J 0 bases short, with 14 bases between. The CDR3 totals 16 residues. The CDR3 loop is CASSQLGITNTGELFF. For the CDR3, the DNA is TGTGCCAGCAGTCAACTGGGAATCACGAACACCGGGGAGCTGTTTTTT.